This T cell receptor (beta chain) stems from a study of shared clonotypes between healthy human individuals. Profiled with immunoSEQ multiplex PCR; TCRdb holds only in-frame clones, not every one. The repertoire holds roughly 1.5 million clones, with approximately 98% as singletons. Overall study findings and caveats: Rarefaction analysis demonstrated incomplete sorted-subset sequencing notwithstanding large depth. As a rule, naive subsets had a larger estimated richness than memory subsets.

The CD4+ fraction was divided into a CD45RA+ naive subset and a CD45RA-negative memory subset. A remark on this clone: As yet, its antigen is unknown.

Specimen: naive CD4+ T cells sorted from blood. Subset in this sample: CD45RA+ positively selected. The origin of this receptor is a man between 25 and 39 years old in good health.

The CDR3 region is CASSQDLGEGQYNEQFF. In nucleotides, the CDR3 is TGTGCCAGCAGCCAAGATTTGGGGGAAGGACAATACAATGAGCAGTTCTTC. The chain employs TRBV14 and TRBJ2-1; the D call may be TRBD1 or TRBD2 (5 bases each). V shed 0 bases and J shed 4 bases, with 16 bases lying between them. The CDR3 has 17 amino acids. The V gene's germline CDR1 is SGHDN and CDR2 FVKESK.